Below are 25 T cell receptor beta chains sequenced from a single sample in a study of T-cell reconstitution after alpha-beta-depleted transplantation in children. The authors prepared the TCRbeta library with unique molecular identifiers. TCRdb itself ran the PCR reads through MiXCR, one entry per CDR3 protein. The sample consists of over 200,000 distinct CDR3 sequences, about 9.5% of them appearing once. The sample in question was PBMCs from the stem cell graft donor, obtained from the stem cell graft. These receptors were obtained from a human donor who donated a stem cell graft to a child with acute lymphoblastic leukemia.

The rearrangement uses TRBV19 and TRBJ1-4; TRBD1 matches at 8 bases. Germline trimming cut 4 bases from V and 3 bases from J; bases unmatched to any gene: 4. The germline CDR1 and CDR2 sequences are LNHDA and SQIVND (reference sequence). CDR3 length: 15 amino acids. The CDR3 DNA sequence: TGTGCCAGTAGTACAGGGGGCAGCGCTAATGAAAAACTGTTTTTT. This codes for CASSTGGSANEKLFF.

The CDR3 sequence is CASSQNPGQENTGELFF. The CDR3 coding sequence is TGCGCCAGCAGCCAGAATCCCGGACAGGAGAACACCGGGGAGCTGTTTTTT. The rearrangement links TRBV4-1 to TRBJ2-2, with 7 nucleotides matching TRBD1. Germline V gives CDR1 MGHRA, CDR2 YSYEKL. The CDR3 has 17 amino acids. V lost 3 bases and J lost 1; bases outside the gene matches: 8.

V gene TRBV6-2 or TRBV6-3 combines with J gene TRBJ1-5; D is unclear. The CDR3 is made up of 14 amino acids. V dropped 6 bases and J dropped 5 bases, with 14 bases sitting between them. CDR1 and CDR2 (germline): MNHEY, SVGEGT. This CDR3 is CASRRNTRDQPQHF. In nucleotides, the CDR3 is TGTGCCAGCAGGAGAAACACCCGGGATCAGCCCCAGCATTTT.

The table lists this clonotype with a few counts. V is TRBV7-2 and J is TRBJ1-6; 7 bases line up with TRBD1. Trimming cost V 2 bases and J 2 bases; bases outside gene matches: 6. Germline loops: CDR1 SGHTA, CDR2 FQGNSA. The CDR3 runs 17 residues. This CDR3 is CASSLSLTGTYNSPLHF. Here the CDR3 DNA reads TGTGCCAGCAGCTTATCTTTGACAGGGACCTATAATTCACCCCTCCACTTT.

This clonotype was observed a handful of times. The V and J genes are TRBV5-8 and TRBJ2-5; D is ambiguous. Deletions cut 1 base from V and 3 bases from J, with 10 bases between. This CDR3 is 14 amino acids long. The germline V gene encodes CDR1 SGHTS and CDR2 YDEGEE. The chain's CDR3 is CASSLINRKETQYF. The CDR3 DNA follows: TGTGCCAGCAGCTTGATCAACAGAAAAGAGACCCAGTACTTC. The whole variable domain, filled in from reference TRBV5-8 and TRBJ2-5, reads EAGVTQSPTHLIKTRGQQATLRCSPISGHTSVYWYQQALGLGLQFLLWYDEGEERNRGNFPPRFSGRQFPNYSSELNVNALELEDSALYLCASSLINRKETQYFGPGTRLLVL.

This clonotype was seen ten or more times. This chain links TRBV10-3 with TRBJ2-2; 13 bases align to TRBD2. This CDR3 comprises 20 residues. Germline V gene data show CDR1 as ENHRY and CDR2 as SYGVKD. V shed 5 bases, J shed 0 bases, and the junction held 12 bases outside the gene matches. CDR3 nucleotides: TGTGCCATCAGTACCTACGCCGGGACTAGCGGGGAGCCGAACACCGGGGAGCTGTTTTTT. Translation gives CAISTYAGTSGEPNTGELFF.

This clonotype was observed at least ten times. The chain has TRBV5-1 and TRBJ2-3; 9 nucleotides agree with TRBD2. The CDR3 runs 15 residues. CDR1 and CDR2 from the germline V gene are SGHRS and YFSETQ. With V trimmed by 4 bases and J by 4 bases, 7 bases remained unmatched. CDR3 DNA: TGCGCCAGCAGCAATAGCGGGGGCGTGGCAGATACGCAGTATTTT. The encoded protein is CASSNSGGVADTQYF.

At least ten counts were recorded for this clonotype. This chain uses TRBV6-2 or TRBV6-3 with TRBJ2-3; D is unresolved. The V end lost 0 bases, the J end lost 2 bases, and 6 bases lay between the germline ends. The CDR3 loop spans 14 amino acids. CDR1 is MNHEY and CDR2 is SVGEGT in the germline V gene. CDR3 DNA sequence: TGTGCCAGCAGTTACTCGGTTCACACAGATACGCAGTATTTT. Protein: CASSYSVHTDTQYF.

The V and J genes are TRBV27 and TRBJ1-6; D not resolved. The CDR3 is made up of 13 amino acids. Germline V gene sequence: CDR1 MNHEY, CDR2 SMNVEV (reference sequence). With 2 bases removed from V and 6 bases from J, the gap between germline ends came to 5 bases. The CDR3 DNA sequence: TGTGCCAGCAGTTTACAGGCTAATTCACCCCTCCACTTT. Translation: CASSLQANSPLHF.

This clonotype was observed a handful of times. The chain uses TRBV7-2 and TRBJ1-6; 8 nucleotides match TRBD1. CDR3 size: 16 residues. The germline V gene encodes CDR1 SGHTA and CDR2 FQGNSA. Trimming removed 0 bases from V and 9 bases from J; junction bases left unmatched: 7. Here the CDR3 DNA reads TGTGCCAGCAGCTTAGCAGGACAGGGAGGTACTTCACCCCTCCACTTT. It is translated as CASSLAGQGGTSPLHF. The variable domain in full, with the rest retrieved from reference TRBV7-2 and TRBJ1-6, is GAGVSQSPSNKVTEKGKDVELRCDPISGHTALYWYRQSLGQGLEFLIYFQGNSAPDKSGLPSDRFSAERTGGSVSTLTIQRTQQEDSAVYLCASSLAGQGGTSPLHFGNGTRLTVT.

The chain carries TRBV10-3 and TRBJ1-4; 8 bases are a match to TRBD1. In germline, CDR1 is ENHRY, CDR2 SYGVKD. Unmatched junction bases numbered 4, after V lost 7 bases and J lost 3 bases. The CDR3 is 14 residues long. The CDR3 reads CAINSDRANEKLFF. Here the CDR3 DNA reads TGTGCCATCAACTCGGACAGGGCTAATGAAAAACTGTTTTTT.

This clonotype was picked up a small number of times. The chain joins TRBV29-1 to TRBJ1-1; 8 positions agree with TRBD1. The J segment lost 0 bases and the V segment lost 2 bases, leaving 5 bases of the junction unmatched. Germline assignment: CDR1 SQVTM and CDR2 ANQGSEA. The CDR3 spans 15 residues. The CDR3 DNA follows: TGCAGCGTTGAAACGGGCAGGGGGCTGAACACTGAAGCTTTCTTT. Protein sequence: CSVETGRGLNTEAFF.

Many counts were recorded for this clonotype. The chain is built from TRBV20-1 and TRBJ2-1; D remains ambiguous. V lost 2 bases, J lost 9 bases, and 8 bases lay in between. From germline, CDR1 is DFQATT and CDR2 SNEGSKA (reference sequence). The CDR3 contains 11 residues. The CDR3 protein is CSARKSGEQFF. The CDR3 DNA follows: TGCAGTGCTAGAAAATCGGGTGAGCAGTTCTTC.

This clonotype occurred a few times. The chain has TRBV12-3 or TRBV12-4 and TRBJ2-7; D is possibly TRBD2 (6 bases). Trimming removed 6 bases at V and 2 bases at J, with 14 bases between. The CDR3 consists of 14 residues. The CDR3 here is CASSRGGAAYEQYF. CDR3 coding DNA: TGTGCCAGCAGCCGTGGAGGGGCGGCCTACGAGCAGTACTTC.

This clonotype was recorded many times. The chain recombines TRBV28 with TRBJ1-2; D perhaps matches TRBD1 (6 bases). Germline V gene sequence: CDR1 MDHEN, CDR2 SYDVKM. V was trimmed by 4 bases and J by 1 base, leaving 13 bases between them. The CDR3 totals 15 residues. CDR3 sequence reads: CASSSRGPFNYGYTF. The CDR3 DNA sequence: TGTGCCAGCAGTTCACGGGGGCCGTTTAACTATGGCTACACCTTC.

The rearrangement joins TRBV7-2 to TRBJ1-6; no firm D call. This CDR3 region has 16 residues. The V end lost 2 bases, the J end lost 0 bases, and 8 bases lay between the germline ends. The germline V gene has CDR1 SGHTA and CDR2 FQGNSA. Written as DNA, the CDR3 is TGTGCCAGCAGCTTACGGAGGAGCTCCTATAATTCACCCCTCCACTTT. Translated: CASSLRRSSYNSPLHF.

This clonotype was detected only a few times. J is TRBJ2-7 and V is TRBV6-1, with D perhaps given as TRBD1 or TRBD2 (5 bases each). The V and J ends lost 7 bases and 2 bases respectively, with 15 bases between them. Germline V gene data show CDR1 as MNHNS and CDR2 as SASEGT. This CDR3 region has 14 residues. The CDR3 sequence is CASTPGTPTYEQYF. In nucleotides, the CDR3 is TGTGCCAGCACCCCCGGGACCCCCACCTACGAGCAGTACTTC.

This clonotype was seen a few times. V is TRBV18 and J is TRBJ2-1; D is tentatively TRBD1 or TRBD2 (5 bases each). V lost 1 base and J lost 0, with 7 bases in between. The germline gives CDR1 KGHSH, CDR2 LQKENI. This CDR3 is built from 15 residues. CDR3 amino acids: CASSPQGSSYNEQFF. The CDR3 DNA follows: TGTGCCAGCTCACCACAGGGGAGCTCCTACAATGAGCAGTTCTTC.

This clonotype appeared a few times. The J gene is TRBJ1-5, the V gene TRBV5-1, with D perhaps TRBD1 (6 bases). The V gene lost 4 bases and the J gene lost 2 bases, with 19 bases spanning the gap. The CDR3 covers 17 residues. Germline values: CDR1 SGHRS, CDR2 YFSETQ. The CDR3 sequence: CASSSLDQQGGNQPQHF. The DNA of the CDR3 is TGCGCCAGCAGCAGCCTTGATCAACAGGGTGGCAATCAGCCCCAGCATTTT.

At least ten counts were recorded for this clonotype. The chain joins TRBV11-2 to TRBJ2-5; 9 bases are shared with TRBD2. The germline V gene encodes CDR1 SGHAT and CDR2 FQNNGV. This CDR3 region has 14 residues. The V segment lost 3 bases and the J segment 7 bases; nucleotides outside the gene matches: 6. The CDR3: CASSFPTSGSTQYF. The CDR3, as DNA: TGTGCCAGCAGCTTCCCTACTAGCGGGTCGACCCAGTACTTC.

This clonotype occurred once. The rearrangement uses TRBV7-9 and TRBJ1-1; no firm D call. Germline V gene lookup returns CDR1 SEHNR and CDR2 FQNEAQ (reference sequence). The CDR3 is 13 residues long. Trimming stripped 5 bases from V and 2 bases from J, with 9 bases between. This CDR3 is CASSPNHNTEAFF. CDR3 DNA: TGTGCCAGCAGCCCAAATCATAACACTGAAGCTTTCTTT.

This clonotype was found many times. The rearrangement joins TRBV29-1 to TRBJ1-2, with D perhaps TRBD1 (5 bases). V lost 7 bases, J lost 2 bases, and 26 bases lay in between. Germline V gene data show CDR1 as SQVTM and CDR2 as ANQGSEA. The CDR3 is 17 residues long. The CDR3 DNA reads as TGCAGCGCCCAAGGGCCGGCAGGCGGCCGGGGCAACTATGGCTACACCTTC. Translation gives CSAQGPAGGRGNYGYTF.

This clonotype has a handful of counts. The gene calls are TRBV7-2 and TRBJ2-1; D gene unclear. This CDR3 has 13 amino acids. Germline V gene sequence: CDR1 SGHTA, CDR2 FQGNSA. Deletions cut 5 bases from V and 4 bases from J, with 9 bases between. For the CDR3, the DNA is TGTGCCAGCAGCGGGCGAATGTACAATGAGCAGTTCTTC. It is translated as CASSGRMYNEQFF.

This clonotype appeared many times. The chain links TRBV19 to TRBJ2-1, with D maybe TRBD2 (6 bases). The CDR3 is 15 residues long. Trimming left V 6 bases short and J 2 bases short, with 14 bases between. From germline, CDR1 is LNHDA and CDR2 SQIVND (reference sequence). The CDR3 bases are TGTGCCAGTAGCCCTTCGCGGGGTCCCTACAATGAGCAGTTCTTC. This sequence encodes CASSPSRGPYNEQFF.

This clonotype was seen ten or more times. The V and J genes are TRBV12-3 or TRBV12-4 and TRBJ2-3; no reliable D call. V lost 3 bases, J lost 0 bases, and 13 bases lay in between. The CDR3 is 16 residues long. The DNA for the CDR3 is TGTGCCAGCAGTTTTTCTCGGCAGGCCAGCACAGATACGCAGTATTTT. This codes for CASSFSRQASTDTQYF.